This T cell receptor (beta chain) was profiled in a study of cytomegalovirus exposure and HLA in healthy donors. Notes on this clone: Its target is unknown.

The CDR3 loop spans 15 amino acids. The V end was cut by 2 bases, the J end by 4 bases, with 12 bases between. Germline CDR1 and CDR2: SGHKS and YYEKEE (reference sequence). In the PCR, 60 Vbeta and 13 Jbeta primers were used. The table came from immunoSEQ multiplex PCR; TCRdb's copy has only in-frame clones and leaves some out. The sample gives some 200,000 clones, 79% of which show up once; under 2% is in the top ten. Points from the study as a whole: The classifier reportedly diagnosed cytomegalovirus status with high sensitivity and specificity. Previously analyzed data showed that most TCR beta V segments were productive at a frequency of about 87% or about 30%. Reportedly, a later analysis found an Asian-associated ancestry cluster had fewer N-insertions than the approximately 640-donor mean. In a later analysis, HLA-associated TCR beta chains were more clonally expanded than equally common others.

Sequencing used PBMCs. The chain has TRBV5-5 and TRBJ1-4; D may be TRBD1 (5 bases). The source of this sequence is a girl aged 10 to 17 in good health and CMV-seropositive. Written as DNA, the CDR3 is TGTGCCAGCAGCTTATTAGGGGAATATAATGAAAAACTGTTTTTT. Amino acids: CASSLLGEYNEKLFF.